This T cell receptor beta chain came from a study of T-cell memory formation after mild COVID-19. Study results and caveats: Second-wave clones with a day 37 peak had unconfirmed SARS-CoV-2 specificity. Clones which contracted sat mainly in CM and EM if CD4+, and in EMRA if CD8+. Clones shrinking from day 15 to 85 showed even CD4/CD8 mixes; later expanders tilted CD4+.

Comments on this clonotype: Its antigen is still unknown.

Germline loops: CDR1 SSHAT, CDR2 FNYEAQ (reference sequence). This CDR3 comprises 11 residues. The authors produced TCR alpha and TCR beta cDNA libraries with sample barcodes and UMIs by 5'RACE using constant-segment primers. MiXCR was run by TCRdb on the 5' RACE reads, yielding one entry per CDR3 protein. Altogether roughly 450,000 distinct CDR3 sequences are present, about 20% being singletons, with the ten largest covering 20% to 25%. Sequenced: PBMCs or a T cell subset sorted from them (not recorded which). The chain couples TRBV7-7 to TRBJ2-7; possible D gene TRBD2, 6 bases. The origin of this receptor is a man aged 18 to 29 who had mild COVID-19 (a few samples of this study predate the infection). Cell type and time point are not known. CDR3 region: CASGGRNEQYV. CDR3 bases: TGTGCTAGCGGCGGCCGAAACGAGCAGTACGTC.